This T cell receptor beta chain derives from a study of Tregs in tolerant kidney transplant recipients. Study-level information: CD4+CD25+CD127- cells came from roughly three-day belatacept mixed lymphocyte reactions, some with approximately 5-day graft donor restimulation. Sorting used antibodies to exclude donor cells.

Concerning this clone itself: Antigen specificity is unknown.

The repertoire was sequenced with immunoSEQ multiplex PCR; TCRdb's copy has only in-frame clones and lacks some. The table includes just under 20,000 clones, about three fifths detected once. The CDR3 extends over 15 amino acids. Trimming removed 1 base at V and 0 bases at J, with 7 bases between. Germline CDR1 reads MNHNS; CDR2 reads SASEGT. Study results and limitations: Findings come from small patient numbers and require larger validation. Activated donor B cell expansion appeared to reveal the most relevant donor-specific TCRbeta repertoire.

This chain uses TRBV6-1 with TRBJ1-3; D unresolved. This receptor was obtained from a human donor in good health. The sample taken for sequencing was Tregs from blood cultured with allogeneic cells. CDR3 bases: TGTGCCAGCAGTGAAGTCTCCTTCTCTGGAAACACCATATATTTT. Protein: CASSEVSFSGNTIYF.